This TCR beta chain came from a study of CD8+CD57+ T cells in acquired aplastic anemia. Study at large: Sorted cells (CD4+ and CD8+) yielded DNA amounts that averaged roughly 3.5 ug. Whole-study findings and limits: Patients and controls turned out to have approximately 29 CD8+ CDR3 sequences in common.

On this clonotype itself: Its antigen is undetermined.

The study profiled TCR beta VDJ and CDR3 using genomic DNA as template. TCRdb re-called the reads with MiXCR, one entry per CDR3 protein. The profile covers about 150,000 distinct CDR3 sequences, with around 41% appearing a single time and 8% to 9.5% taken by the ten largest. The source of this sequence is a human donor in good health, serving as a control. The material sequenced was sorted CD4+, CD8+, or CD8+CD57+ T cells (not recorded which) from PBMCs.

The CDR3 DNA reads as TGTGCCTGGGCAAACACGGGGGGAATAAGTGCTTTCTTT. The encoded protein is CAWANTGGISAFF. V usage is TRBV30 and J usage is TRBJ1-1; TRBD1 is a possible D gene (5 bases). CDR1 is GTSNPN, CDR2 SVGIG, per germline (reference sequence). Trimming cost V 5 bases and J 11 bases, with 21 bases left between them. This CDR3 spans 13 amino acids.